Listed here are 22 T cell receptor beta chains from one sample, sequenced in a study of T cell changes during pregnancy in multiple sclerosis. Repertoires were generated with immunoSEQ multiplex PCR, while TCRdb's copy carries only in-frame clones and drops some. The sample records about 89,000 clones, nearly 95% being singletons. This sample comprised peripheral blood, obtained after pregnancy. The receptors shown here come from a female donor in good health, enrolled as a control in a pregnancy study.

The chain employs TRBV7-9 and TRBJ2-3; either TRBD1 or TRBD2 may fit D (5 bases each). The V gene's germline CDR1 is SEHNR and CDR2 FQNEAQ (reference sequence). Trimming left V 5 bases short and J 3 bases short, with 12 bases between. CDR3 length equals 14 residues. In DNA, the CDR3 is TGTGCCAGCAGCCTAGAGGGGCGAACAGATACGCAGTATTTT. The encoded protein is CASSLEGRTDTQYF.

The chain employs TRBV4-2 and TRBJ2-1, with D possibly TRBD1 on 6 matching bases. Trimming pared 0 bases from V and 5 bases from J, leaving 14 bases between. This CDR3 has 16 residues. Per the germline V gene, CDR1 is LGHNA and CDR2 is YNFKEQ. The CDR3 spells CASSQEHPQGNNEQFF. For the CDR3, the DNA is TGTGCCAGCAGCCAAGAGCACCCTCAGGGGAACAATGAGCAGTTCTTC.

This clone came up once. The rearrangement joins TRBV2 to TRBJ2-2; maybe TRBD1 (6 bases). Germline loops: CDR1 SNHLY, CDR2 FYNNEI. Trimming pared 6 bases from V and 4 bases from J, leaving 18 bases between. The CDR3 extends over 16 amino acids. CDR3 amino acids: CASSLSDRTGTGELFF. The DNA of the CDR3 is TGTGCCAGCAGCCTCTCGGACAGAACGGGCACCGGGGAGCTGTTTTTT. Combining the CDR3 with reference TRBV2 and TRBJ2-2 gives the whole variable domain EPEVTQTPSHQVTQMGQEVILRCVPISNHLYFYWYRQILGQKVEFLVSFYNNEISEKSEIFDDQFSVERPDGSNFTLKIRSTKLEDSAMYFCASSLSDRTGTGELFFGEGSRLTVL.

The rearrangement joins TRBV28 to TRBJ1-3; D remains ambiguous. CDR1 and CDR2 (germline): MDHEN, SYDVKM. The CDR3 has 16 amino acids. V was shortened by 5 bases and J by 0 bases, with 14 bases between the two germline ends. In nucleotides, the CDR3 is TGTGCCAGCAGTCCGCAAACACTAAGCTCTGGAAACACCATATATTTT. It specifies CASSPQTLSSGNTIYF.

This clone was observed a single time. The V call is TRBV5-1, the J call TRBJ2-1; no firm D call. Germline V gene data show CDR1 as SGHRS and CDR2 as YFSETQ. There are 15 residues in the CDR3. Trimming took off 4 bases at V and 6 bases at J, with 17 bases between the two ends. CDR3 region: CASSPSPSTLNEQFF. DNA of the CDR3: TGCGCCAGCAGCCCCTCCCCTTCTACCCTCAATGAGCAGTTCTTC.

The V call is TRBV5-6, the J call TRBJ2-7; unclear D gene. From germline, CDR1 is SGHDT and CDR2 YYEEEE. Trimming removed 3 bases at V and 2 bases at J, with 9 bases between. CDR3 length: 13 residues. CDR3 bases: TGTGCCAGCAGCTCGGGTGCCGCCTACGAGCAGTACTTC. It translates to CASSSGAAYEQYF.

V and J are TRBV27 and TRBJ2-7, with D possibly being TRBD2 (5 bases). CDR1 is MNHEY, CDR2 SMNVEV, per germline (reference sequence). Trimming left V 3 bases short and J 0 bases short, with 9 bases between. The CDR3 has 14 amino acids. DNA for the CDR3: TGTGCCAGCAGTTTCGGGAACCCCTCCTACGAGCAGTACTTC. As protein: CASSFGNPSYEQYF.

This sequence joins TRBV2 and TRBJ1-1; TRBD1 matches 7 bases. Trimming cost V 8 bases and J 8 bases; bases outside gene matches: 14. The V gene's germline CDR1 is SNHLY and CDR2 FYNNEI. This CDR3 is built from 14 residues. This CDR3 reads CASGNRGSSSEAFF. DNA for the CDR3: TGTGCCAGCGGAAACAGGGGTAGTTCTTCCGAAGCTTTCTTT.

The V call is TRBV7-9, the J call TRBJ2-7; D remains ambiguous. Germline CDR1 is SEHNR and CDR2 is FQNEAQ (reference sequence). V lost 1 base and J 0 bases, leaving 19 bases between the germline ends. The CDR3 runs 18 residues. The CDR3 region is CASSLVSGYSLGSYEQYF. DNA of the CDR3: TGTGCCAGCAGCTTAGTGTCCGGCTATAGCTTGGGCTCCTACGAGCAGTACTTC.

The V gene is TRBV5-1, the J gene TRBJ2-2, with 9 bases that match TRBD1. This CDR3 region has 17 residues. The junction had 7 bases not matched to a gene; V was cut back by 0 bases and J by 4 bases. In germline, CDR1 is SGHRS, CDR2 YFSETQ. The chain's CDR3 is CASSLAGTGSGTGELFF. CDR3 DNA sequence: TGCGCCAGCAGCTTGGCCGGGACAGGGAGCGGCACCGGGGAGCTGTTTTTT.

V and J are TRBV29-1 and TRBJ2-5; TRBD1 is a possible D gene (6 bases). The ends were cut back, 4 bases at V and 4 bases at J, with 10 bases in the middle. The CDR3 has 12 amino acids. The germline gives CDR1 SQVTM, CDR2 ANQGSEA. The CDR3: CSVGTERETQYF. The CDR3 nucleotides read TGCAGCGTTGGGACAGAGCGAGAGACCCAGTACTTC.

The rearrangement uses TRBV6-5 and TRBJ1-2, with TRBD1 as a possible D gene (5 bases). Germline CDR1 reads MNHEY; CDR2 reads SVGAGI. This CDR3 spans 13 amino acids. Trimming removed 0 bases at V and 5 bases at J, with 7 bases between. CDR3 protein: CASSYSGGYGYTF. CDR3 nucleotides: TGTGCCAGCAGTTACTCGGGGGGATATGGCTACACCTTC.

V gene TRBV5-1 combines with J gene TRBJ1-4; D call uncertain. The germline V gene encodes CDR1 SGHRS and CDR2 YFSETQ. Trimming shortened V by 0 bases and J by 3 bases, and 9 bases separated the two germline ends. CDR3 length equals 15 residues. For the CDR3, the DNA is TGCGCCAGCAGCTTGGTGGCCGCACCTAATGAAAAACTGTTTTTT. Its translation: CASSLVAAPNEKLFF.

The chain has TRBV6-1 and TRBJ2-1; D is perhaps TRBD2 (6 bases). V gave up 2 bases and J gave up 8 bases, with 19 bases separating them. The CDR3 extends over 16 amino acids. CDR1 is MNHNS and CDR2 is SASEGT in the germline V gene. This chain's CDR3 is CASSETKEGPSDEQFF. The CDR3 DNA sequence: TGTGCCAGCAGTGAAACAAAGGAGGGTCCTTCCGATGAGCAGTTCTTC.

The rearrangement uses TRBV30 and TRBJ2-5; tentative D call: TRBD1 (6 bases). TRBJ2-7 matches the DNA end more closely, so the J call is doubtful. Germline CDR1 and CDR2: GTSNPN and SVGIG (reference sequence). The CDR3 spans 12 residues. The CDR3 DNA is TGTGCCTGGAGGCCAGGGGCGGCCGAGCAGTACTTC. Amino acid sequence: CAWRPGAAEQYF.

The chain combines TRBV28 with TRBJ2-6; possible D gene TRBD2, 5 bases. The germline gives CDR1 MDHEN, CDR2 SYDVKM. Trimming shortened V by 7 bases and J by 0 bases, and 13 bases separated the two germline ends. The CDR3 has 16 amino acids. The CDR3 DNA reads as TGTGCCAGCACCCCCGGGGAACCCTCTGGGGCCAACGTCCTGACTTTC. Translation gives CASTPGEPSGANVLTF.

The V and J genes are TRBV10-3 and TRBJ2-7, with TRBD2 identical over 7 bases. Germline V lookup: CDR1 ENHRY, CDR2 SYGVKD. V trimming: 4 bases; J trimming: 6 bases; junction bases outside the gene matches: 3. The CDR3 is made up of 12 amino acids. The chain's CDR3 is CAISGLATEQYF. The CDR3 nucleotides read TGTGCCATCAGTGGACTAGCAACCGAGCAGTACTTC.

V is TRBV6-5 and J is TRBJ2-3; possible D gene TRBD2, 6 bases. The germline CDR1 and CDR2 sequences are MNHEY and SVGAGI. This CDR3 contains 14 residues. Trimming shortened V by 6 bases and J by 2 bases, and 12 bases separated the two germline ends. The CDR3 is CASRRLVSTDTQYF. The CDR3 DNA follows: TGTGCCAGCAGACGACTAGTTTCCACAGATACGCAGTATTTT.

CDR3 residues: CASSVRDSNMNTEAFF. The CDR3 region has the DNA TGTGCCAGCAGCGTCCGGGACAGCAACATGAACACTGAAGCTTTCTTT. The chain recombines TRBV9 with TRBJ1-1; 7 nucleotides align to TRBD1. J lost 0 bases, V lost 2 bases, and 7 bases had no gene match. This CDR3 region has 16 residues. From germline, CDR1 is SGDLS and CDR2 YYNGEE.

The J gene is TRBJ1-5, the V gene TRBV6-5, with unresolved D. V was cut by 2 bases and J by 0 bases, with 5 bases left in between. The CDR3 is 14 amino acids. CDR1 and CDR2 (germline): MNHEY, SVGAGI. Here the CDR3 DNA reads TGTGCCAGCAGTTACGATAGTAGCAATCAGCCCCAGCATTTT. Residues: CASSYDSSNQPQHF.

This chain uses TRBV15 with TRBJ2-1; a possible D gene is TRBD2 (9 bases). Germline V gives CDR1 LNHNV, CDR2 YYDKDF (reference sequence). The V end was cut by 2 bases, the J end by 0 bases, with 23 bases between. This CDR3 is 20 amino acids long. The CDR3 sequence is CATSRLTGESGRLSYNEQFF. The CDR3 DNA reads TGTGCCACCAGCAGATTGACAGGGGAGAGCGGGAGGCTCTCCTACAATGAGCAGTTCTTC.

This rearrangement joins TRBV18 to TRBJ2-7, with 7 positions matching TRBD1. V was clipped by 3 bases and J by 5 bases; unmatched bases: 4. The CDR3 has 13 residues. The V gene's germline CDR1 is KGHSH and CDR2 LQKENI. The CDR3 nucleotides are TGTGCCAGCTCACCCGGGACAGTTGACGAGCAGTACTTC. Residues: CASSPGTVDEQYF.